These 2 T cell receptor beta chains were sequenced from one sample in a study of CD8 T cells in ankylosing spondylitis. These TCRs are of unknown antigen specificity. TCRdb reanalysed the 5' RACE reads using MiXCR and keeps one entry per CDR3 protein. The sample includes under 450,000 distinct CDR3 sequences, over 15% seen only once; the top ten take over 0.9%. Overall study findings and caveats: A TCR beta motif of several highly homologous variants appeared characteristic of ankylosing spondylitis blood.

Sequenced: blood, either unsorted or a sorted T cell fraction (not recorded which). These receptors came from a male donor with ankylosing spondylitis.

This clonotype was detected ten times or more. This sequence joins TRBV29-1 and TRBJ1-1, with no clear D. The V gene's germline CDR1 is SQVTM and CDR2 ANQGSEA. The CDR3 has 14 residues. Deletions cut 6 bases from V and 0 bases from J, with 14 bases between. The CDR3 here is CSVTFHGLNTEAFF. CDR3 DNA sequence: TGCAGCGTAACCTTCCACGGCTTGAACACTGAAGCTTTCTTT.

This clonotype was found many times. V gene TRBV12-3 or TRBV12-4 combines with J gene TRBJ1-2; D is unresolved. The CDR3 totals 14 residues. Trimming took off 2 bases at V and 6 bases at J, with 13 bases between the two ends. CDR3: CASSLKTGTDGYTF. CDR3 sequence (DNA): TGTGCCAGCAGTTTAAAAACGGGTACGGATGGCTACACCTTC.